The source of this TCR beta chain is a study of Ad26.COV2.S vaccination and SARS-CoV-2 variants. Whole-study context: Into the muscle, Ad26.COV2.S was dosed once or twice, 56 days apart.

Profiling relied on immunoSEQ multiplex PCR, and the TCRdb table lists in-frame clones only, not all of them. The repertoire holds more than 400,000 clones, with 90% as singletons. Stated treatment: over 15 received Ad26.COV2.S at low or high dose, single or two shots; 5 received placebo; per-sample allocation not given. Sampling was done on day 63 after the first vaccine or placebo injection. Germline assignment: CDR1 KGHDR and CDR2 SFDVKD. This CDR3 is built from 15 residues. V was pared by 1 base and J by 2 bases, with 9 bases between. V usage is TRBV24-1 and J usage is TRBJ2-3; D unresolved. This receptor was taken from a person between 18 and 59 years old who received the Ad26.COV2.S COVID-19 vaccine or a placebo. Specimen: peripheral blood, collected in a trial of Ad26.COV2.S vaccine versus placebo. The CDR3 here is CATSDLKGPTDTQYF. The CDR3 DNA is TGTGCCACCAGTGATTTAAAGGGCCCCACAGATACGCAGTATTTT.